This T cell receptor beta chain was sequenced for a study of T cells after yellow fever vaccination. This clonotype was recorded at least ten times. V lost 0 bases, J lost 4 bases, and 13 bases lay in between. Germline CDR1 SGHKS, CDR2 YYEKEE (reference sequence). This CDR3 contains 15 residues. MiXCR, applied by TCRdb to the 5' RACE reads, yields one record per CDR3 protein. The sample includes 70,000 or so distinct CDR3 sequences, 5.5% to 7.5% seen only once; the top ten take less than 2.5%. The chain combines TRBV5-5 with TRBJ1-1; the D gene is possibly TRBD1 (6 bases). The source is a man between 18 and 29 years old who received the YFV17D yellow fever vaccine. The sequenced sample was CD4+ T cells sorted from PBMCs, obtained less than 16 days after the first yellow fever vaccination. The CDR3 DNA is TGTGCCAGCAGCTTGGGCAACAGGGACGCCACTGAAGCTTTCTTT. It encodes CASSLGNRDATEAFF.